Sequencing of this T cell receptor beta chain was carried out in a study of blood T cells in healthy people across ages (dated by TCRdb to between 2014 and 2017). Turning to the overall study: In model experiments, roughly one uniquely barcoded TCR beta cDNA molecule per two T cells was captured by template switching. The donors were divided into four age groups: young (average around 15 years), middle-aged (under 40), aged (roughly 66) and long-lived (nearly 85). Using the same blood draw, the study looked at two additional independent replicas of 1 million unique cDNA reads for two donors, one aged 18 to 30 and the other aged 80 or older. The study measured age-related changes in TCR beta repertoire diversity using deep sequencing normalized with unique cDNA molecular identifiers. Donors of different ages were randomly distributed across sequencing lanes to avoid experimental bias.

The full study reports these points: Donor CMV infection status was unknown, potentially confounding age-related changes in expanded clonotypes. Compared with the aged group, the long-lived group had more naive CD4+ T cells, fewer expanded clones and increased TCR diversity, suggesting age selection. A strong correlation was found between observed TCR beta diversity and the percentage of naive T cells measured by flow cytometry. Observed TCR beta diversity per million T cells fell roughly linearly with age, and a significant reduction was already apparent by age roughly 40. Bulk unsorted PBMC profiling prevented conclusive comparison of naive and antigen-experienced compartments. Estimates of total diversity based on one million sequenced T cells were considered lower bounds and underestimates.

Donors were 39 systemically healthy Caucasian individuals from Russia aged roughly 6 to 100 years. About 9.6 milliliters of peripheral blood were collected from each donor into EDTA-treated Vacutainer tubes. Ficoll-Paque density-gradient centrifugation was used to isolate PBMCs, with at least 6.5 million per sample. Trizol reagent was used to extract total RNA from the PBMCs, yielding at least 5 micrograms per sample. For every donor, an aliquot of PBMCs went through flow cytometry to measure the percentages of naive CD45RAhigh/CD27high T cells. Counted from cysteine to phenylalanine, this CDR3 has 14 amino acids. The kept DNA is CDR3 alone, 42 bases in frame from the first base. Reading the germline V gene gives CDR1 KGHSH and CDR2 LQKENI. V and J lose 1 base and 3 bases, and a span of 10 bases separates them. Regarding this clonotype: Its antigen is currently not known. The sample holds no much larger clone one base away, and base qualities are not on file.

The receptor library was made with 5' RACE. The sequencer was an Illumina HiSeq 2500. The second PCR ran for roughly 6 to 11 cycles and used a J-beta primer mix along with a sample-barcoded 5' primer. A unique molecular identifier was introduced onto each TCR beta cDNA molecule by a template-switch 5' adaptor carrying 12 random nucleotides. Each sample yielded at least 3 million CDR3-containing paired-end reads. The Mint cDNA synthesis kit, primed by a TRBC-specific oligonucleotide, was used to synthesize first-strand cDNA from all RNA. Following uracil-DNA glycosylase treatment, all cDNA underwent a first 18-cycle PCR with the universal primers M1SS and BC2_uni_R. The study's processing was this. For normalization, 1 million high-quality reads were randomly selected from each sample, with every read carrying a distinct molecular identifier. Instead of being binned into consensus sequences, reads with shared molecular identifiers were discarded. MiTCR, set to a Q25 quality threshold and the strictest error-elimination algorithm, was used for CDR3 identification, clonotype clustering and error correction. A nonparametric unseen species model using Euler transformation provided a lower-bound estimate of total TCR beta diversity. TCRdb applied fastp at Q25 and MiXCR to the public reads, then kept only in-frame beta chains. Entries are consolidated by CDR3 protein sequence, retaining the most common genes and DNA. The authors' filters were not applied to this entry. Present in this sample are 910,000 or so distinct CDR3 sequences, 51% of which were seen just once. The ten largest clones add up to about 21% of the sample.

The specimen sequenced was blood. The chain uses TRBV18 and TRBJ2-7, with the identity of the D gene unclear. This TCR was sampled from a woman aged 60-75 years in good health. The CDR3 protein: CASSPRNSVYEQYF. The nucleotide sequence is TGTGCCAGCTCACCACGGAATTCGGTCTACGAGCAGTACTTC.